This T cell receptor (beta chain) was retrieved from a study of T cells in Graves' hyperthyroidism and ophthalmopathy. From approximately 9.1 ml of fresh peripheral blood, PBMCs were isolated. CDR1 is SQVTM and CDR2 is ANQGSEA in the germline V gene. V lost 7 bases and J lost 5, with 20 bases in between. The CDR3 spans 14 residues. Template material for amplifying TCR beta CDR3 regions consisted of RNA transcripts. An initial round of RT-PCR targeting the TCR CDR3 relied on the HTBI primer set. One entry per CDR3 protein results from TCRdb running MiXCR on the multiplex PCR reads. Counted here are more than 350,000 distinct CDR3 sequences, roughly 15% occurring once; the ten biggest clones make up roughly 19%.

V and J are TRBV29-1 and TRBJ1-2, with D perhaps TRBD1 (6 bases). Sequencing input: blood. The receptor was isolated from a woman between 55 and 75 years old with Graves' ophthalmopathy. The CDR3 sequence: CSAGGGQGKYGYTF. CDR3 DNA sequence: TGCAGCGCCGGAGGGGGGCAGGGAAAATATGGCTACACCTTC.